The source of this T cell receptor (beta chain) is a study of glioma-infiltrating T cells after dendritic cell vaccination (TCRdb year 2016). About the investigation overall: The cohort comprised approximately 15 glioblastoma patients from Phase I and II dendritic cell vaccination trials, 9 newly diagnosed and 6 with recurrent disease. To make the vaccine, monocyte-derived dendritic cells were cultured for roughly seven days with IL-4 and GM-CSF and then pulsed overnight with autologous tumor lysate. TCR sequencing metrics, including TIL content and tumor-blood repertoire overlap, were correlated with survival after dendritic cell vaccination. Patients received autologous tumor lysate-pulsed dendritic cell vaccination between 2003 and 2012. Patients received three intradermal dendritic cell vaccine injections at biweekly intervals in the arm below the axilla. Deep sequencing of TCR beta CDR3 regions was used to quantify tumor-infiltrating lymphocyte content and compare tumor and blood repertoires in dendritic cell-vaccinated glioblastoma patients. The full study reports these points: The TCR overlap response model with three groups was called speculative and said to need prospective validation. Higher estimated pretreatment TIL content predicted longer time to progression and overall survival after dendritic cell vaccination. TCR clonality showed no direct relationship with survival, which suggests that a diverse polyclonal response may matter. The cohort was small and heterogeneous, with few patients having full blood and tumor sets and even fewer initial-recurrent tumor pairs.

Interpreted using the paper, the time point label stands for: after dendritic cell vaccination, including at tumor progression/relapse. Selection of patients required sufficient residual fresh-frozen tumor tissue and over two years of available survival data. None of the glioblastoma patients carried an isocitrate dehydrogenase mutation, although molecular status otherwise varied. PBMC were collected before vaccination, two weeks after the third vaccination, and at tumor progression if tumor progression occurred. Genomic DNA was extracted with the Qiagen DNeasy Blood extraction Kit. TCRB CDR3 regions were amplified from approximately 2 ug genomic DNA, or all available DNA if less, using the immunoSEQ assay. Multiplex PCR used 60 forward primers for TCR V beta segments and 13 reverse primers for J beta segments. To estimate the number of reads per starting template, synthetic control templates were added to each sample at limiting dilution. Sequencing produced 87 bp reads on the Illumina HiSeq System. Under the source paper's analysis protocol: PCR and sequencing errors were removed by merging closely related sequences with a nearest neighbor algorithm. TCR overlap was measured as the percentage of unique tumor TCR beta sequences also present in the same patient's peripheral blood. The table was pulled from immuneACCESS by TCRdb, which kept in-frame rearrangements only. Such tables lose some clones; where checked, under half of the loss comes from unresolved V genes, and the rest has no known cause. The V and J calls and clone size are taken from that table; D and trimming were inferred from the DNA. The table for this sample lists tens of thousands of clones; around 86% of them were counted only once. The top ten clones comprise 2% to 2.5% of the sample.

CDR1 and CDR2, looked up from the germline V gene, are MGHRA and YSYEKL. The CDR3 goes from the cysteine to the phenylalanine over 17 residues. Only the CDR3 DNA is retained, 51 bases long and in frame from the first base. Trimmed from V: 0 bases; trimmed from J: 0 bases; junction bases lacking a gene match: 6. With respect to this clone: Its antigen has not been determined. Within one base of it there is no much larger clone, and no base qualities were kept.

Here the sequenced sample was blood, taken after dendritic cell vaccination. This sequence was found in a human donor with glioblastoma. The sequence joins TRBV4-1 to TRBJ2-7, and 9 junction bases match TRBD1. In nucleotide form, the sequence is TGCGCCAGCAGCCAAGAAAGGACAGGGGTGAGCTCCTACGAGCAGTACTTC. Protein translation: CASSQERTGVSSYEQYF.